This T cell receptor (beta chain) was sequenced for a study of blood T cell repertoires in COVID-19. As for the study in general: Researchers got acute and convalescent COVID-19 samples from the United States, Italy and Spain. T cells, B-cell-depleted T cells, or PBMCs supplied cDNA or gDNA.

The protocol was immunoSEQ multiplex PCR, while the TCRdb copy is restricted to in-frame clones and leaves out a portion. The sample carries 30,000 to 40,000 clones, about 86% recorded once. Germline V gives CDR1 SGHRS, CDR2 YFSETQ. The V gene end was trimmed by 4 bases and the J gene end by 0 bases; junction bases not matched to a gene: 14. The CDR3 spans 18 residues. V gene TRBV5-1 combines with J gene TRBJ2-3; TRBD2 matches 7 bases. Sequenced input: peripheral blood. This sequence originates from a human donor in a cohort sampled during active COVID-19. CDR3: CASSPGRLLATSTDTQYF. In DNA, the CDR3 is TGCGCCAGCAGCCCAGGACGACTACTAGCGACTAGCACAGATACGCAGTATTTT.